This TCR beta chain was recovered during a study of T cells after yellow fever vaccination. Study conclusions and caveats: Although most clonotypes did not, a small share appeared in both CD4 and CD8 compartments. Detected again after the booster were most primary-vaccination clones, at 95% to 98% CD4 and nearly 90% CD8. Though it reached lower strength, the secondary response hit its peak faster, day 5 versus 15.

CDR3 length equals 13 residues. The germline CDR1 and CDR2 sequences are SGHRS and YFSETQ. V was trimmed by 0 bases and J by 6 bases, leaving 10 bases between them. Template-switching 5'RACE yielded the TCR cDNA; a universal primer site and UMIs were added in the process. TCRdb recomputed calls from the 5' RACE reads with MiXCR, one row per CDR3 protein. The table includes a few hundred thousand distinct CDR3 sequences, about 19% detected once. About this clonotype itself: Its antigen is currently unknown.

The chain combines TRBV5-1 with TRBJ2-7; a weak D match, TRBD1 (5 bases). The receptor was isolated from a man aged 18 to 30 who received the YFV17D yellow fever vaccine. Source: PBMCs, taken before the yellow fever booster vaccination. This CDR3 reads CASSLAGISEQYV. For the CDR3, the DNA is TGCGCCAGCAGCTTGGCAGGGATTTCCGAGCAGTACGTC.